This record concerns one T cell receptor beta chain sequence. This clone's antigen is unknown. There are no base qualities to consult, and no much larger clone falls within one base. These data are taken from a study of cytomegalovirus exposure and HLA in healthy donors (dated by TCRdb to 2016 to 2017). With respect to the entire study: According to an earlier analysis of a few hundred of the donors, about 179 million T cells yielded 90 million to 130 million unique TCR beta sequences and less than 300 Gb of sequence data. The study was designed to test whether signatures of past pathogen exposure could be identified by cataloging public T cell receptors. Because of strong linkage in the cohort, a few DR-DQ haplotypes were treated as single units for association and clustering. An early release covering 550 to 650 HLA-typed donors comprised about 300 gigabases of sequencing data and tens of millions of unique TCR sequences. HLA typing included class I and class II loci at four-digit resolution. To predict cytomegalovirus infection status, the study brought together high-throughput TCR immunosequencing, statistical association of individual TCRs with disease status, and machine learning. The study profiled the T cell repertoires of 550 to 700 subjects by immunosequencing and related them to cytomegalovirus serostatus. Among roughly 400 genotyped donors of the cohort, an average of about 220,000 unique TCR beta nucleotide sequences was sequenced per donor, of which about 18% were non-productive. All discovery cohort repertoires had been generated on a single sequencing platform. Donor age, sex, ethnicity and CMV serostatus were compiled alongside the repertoire data. The number of typed donors differed by locus: about 620-640 for A, B, C, DRB1 and DQB1; approximately 540 for DQA1; approximately 600 for DPA1; and some 470 for DPB1. A separate validation cohort of about 110 different subjects was used in addition to the approximately 700-subject first cohort. Of the approximately 370 genotyped donors, 65% to 90% were placed in the genetic ancestry cluster associated with self-reported Caucasian donors. In a later analysis, previously published TCR beta repertoires from fewer than 750 donors were re-analyzed and high-resolution HLA genotyping was added so that TCR occurrence patterns could be studied. Genome-wide SNP genotypes for about three fifths of the roughly 670 donors were used in a later genetic analysis, which treated that subset as a discovery cohort. To decide whether each TCR beta V gene segment behaved as functional or pseudogenic, an earlier analysis of approximately 620 of the donors relied on high-throughput TCR beta sequencing. Rather than using new phenotypic data, the later analysis identified candidate immune exposures from TCR beta sequences and from how often those sequences occurred across donors.

The CDR3 contains 10 residues, cysteine and phenylalanine counted. CDR3 DNA only is kept here, 30 bases in frame from base 1. V loses 11 bases of germline sequence and J loses 9 bases, and the interval between the two ends is 13 bases. The germline V gene gives CDR1 as SNHLY and CDR2 as FYNNEI. Overall results and qualifications from the work: Because HLA typing was unavailable for some donors at each locus, only the typed subset was used in association tests. A later analysis found that TCR association rates varied across HLA loci, with DRB1 alleles showing the most associated TCRs and HLA-C alleles the fewest. Roughly uniform sequencing depth across donors was assumed in presence/absence analyses, although this assumption may not hold. While some public TCRs were present in many individuals, most TCR sequences turned up only very rarely across donors. In this cohort, only TCR beta chains were sequenced, and detectable features were limited by the absence of alpha or paired-chain data. In a later analysis, most CMV-associated TCR beta chains were found to appear HLA-restricted, with HLA associations seemingly driven largely by CMV exposure. In a later genetic analysis, a missense DCLRE1C variant was associated with V-gene and J-gene trimming of TCR beta chains, and the association was replicated in an independent cohort. The classifier was reported to diagnose cytomegalovirus status with high specificity and sensitivity in both the original cohort and the validation cohort. A later analysis reported that several top co-occurrence clusters appeared linked to parvovirus B19, influenza, CMV and Epstein-Barr virus. Linkage disequilibrium might explain the correlated functional status among segregating V segments, but an unknown experimental factor could not be excluded. For the cohort, immune exposure information was limited to CMV serostatus. In a later analysis, around 15,000 TCR beta sequences were associated with specific HLA alleles at a false discovery rate of 0.05. The study gave a list of 150 to 200 TCR beta chains associated with cytomegalovirus. According to the authors, the approach could potentially be generalized to other disease states and immunological phenotypes. In a later genetic analysis, fewer N-insertions in productive TCRs were reported among donors in an Asian-associated ancestry cluster than the 666-donor mean. Strong co-occurrence of HLA alleles, especially DR and DQ, made assigning TCR associations to individual alleles difficult. Because counts were too low, 15 to 20 rarely observed V segments, including chromosome 9 orphons, were left out of the earlier analysis of 587 of the donors. Some IMGT-functional V segments, including TRBV6-2 and TRBV6-3, could not be distinguished by the 87-base-pair reads and were therefore excluded. A few of the identified cytomegalovirus-associated TCR beta chains were confirmed in vitro to be specific for cytomegalovirus antigens. In a later analysis, HLA-associated TCR beta chains were found to be more clonally expanded and to have lower generation probabilities than equally common non-associated chains. A cluster of highly shared sequence variants was judged likely to be a technical artifact of the sequencing pipeline. In an earlier analysis of under 600 of the donors, most TCR beta V segments were observed in productive rearrangements about 87% or about 30% of the time, broadly matching IMGT annotations. A further reported finding was that TCR beta sequences accurately predicted the HLA-A and HLA-B alleles for most subjects in the first cohort.

The cohort was made up of 500 to 850 healthy bone marrow donors. At the time of sampling, every cohort member was nominally healthy, though immune exposures that went unrecorded were likely present. The donor was CMV seropositive and belonged to the group of 270 or so seropositive cohort members. A peripheral blood sample was collected from each donor, and TCR beta sequencing was performed on peripheral blood mononuclear cells. The Qiagen DNeasy Blood Extraction Kit was used to extract genomic DNA from the blood cell samples. Library preparation was by the immunoSEQ multiplex PCR assay. For the multiplex PCR, a mixture combining 60 forward primers for TCR Vbeta segments and 13 reverse primers for TCR Jbeta segments was used. Amplification of the CDR3 region of rearranged TCR beta genes was performed with a multiplex PCR assay on genomic DNA. The Illumina HiSeq System was used to sequence the amplified TCR beta libraries as 87-base-pair reads. From the authors' description of their analysis: Across the 600 to 700 repertoires, a later analysis counted about 81 million unique TCR beta chains, 8.5 million to 12 million of which were shared by at least two donors. Raw reads were error-corrected and collapsed into unique sequences with a nearest-neighbor algorithm that merged closely related sequences to remove PCR and sequencing errors. V, D and J gene segments were assigned by aligning CDR3 sequences to IMGT reference sequences. Each retained sequence needed at least a six-nucleotide match to both a V gene segment and a J gene segment. Rearrangements were called productive when the CDR3 lacked stop codons and stayed in frame with V and J; all others were non-productive. CDR3 was defined by IMGT convention, running from the second conserved V-encoded cysteine to the conserved J-encoded phenylalanine. Sequences without an unambiguous match to a single V gene segment were excluded from the earlier analysis of about 640 of the donors. An earlier analysis of fewer than 750 of the donors classified V segments as functional when productive rearrangements were above 56.7% and as segregating when the standard deviation between donors was above 5%. A statistical classification framework was developed to diagnose cytomegalovirus status using the catalog of TCR beta chain sequences. In a later analysis, TCR nucleotide sequences were compared against IMGT/GENE-DB human TR gene sequences so that V and J genes could be assigned. A later analysis assigned CDR3 sequences and most-parsimonious VDJ recombination scenarios with the TCRdist pipeline. In a later analysis, each TCR beta chain was defined by its CDR3 amino acid sequence together with its V-gene family, and reads without a unique V-gene family were excluded. To address suspected cross-contamination and a sequencing artifact, a later analysis removed 550 to 750 highly shared, low-generation-probability nucleotide sequences. In a later analysis, a clonal expansion index was calculated for each public chain from normalized within-repertoire ranks of inferred template counts. In a later analysis, generation probabilities were computed using a VDJ recombination model fitted to out-of-frame rearrangements, and the results were checked against IGoR. A later analysis scored TCR-TCR, TCR-HLA and TCR-CMV co-occurrence with hypergeometric tests, applying a repertoire-size bias correction to TCR pairs. To estimate false discovery rates, a later analysis permuted the HLA or CMV assignments 20 times. In a later analysis, co-occurring TCRs were grouped with DBSCAN, and TCRdist sequence similarity was added when clustering was performed within HLA-allele-positive subsets. Co-occurrence clustering excluded repertoires with fewer than 30,000 or more than 120,000 public chains, plus five with anomalous nucleotide sharing. Imported from immuneACCESS, the table was reduced by TCRdb to in-frame sequences with V and J called. These copies leave out some clones; in studies compared against another copy, an unresolved V gene accounts for under half, and the cause of the remainder is not known. V and J calls and clone size are as listed in that table; D and trimming were resolved from the DNA. This sample comprises about 300,000 clones, more than 80% of them detected only once. The top ten clonotypes cover around 3.7% of the sample.

The sample consisted of PBMCs. The sequence joins TRBV2 to TRBJ2-5; tentative D gene TRBD2, with 6 bases matching. The clonotype was recovered from a man in his forties in good health and CMV-seropositive. The base sequence is TGTGCCCTCCGGACTAATTCCCAGTACTTC. It is translated as CALRTNSQYF.